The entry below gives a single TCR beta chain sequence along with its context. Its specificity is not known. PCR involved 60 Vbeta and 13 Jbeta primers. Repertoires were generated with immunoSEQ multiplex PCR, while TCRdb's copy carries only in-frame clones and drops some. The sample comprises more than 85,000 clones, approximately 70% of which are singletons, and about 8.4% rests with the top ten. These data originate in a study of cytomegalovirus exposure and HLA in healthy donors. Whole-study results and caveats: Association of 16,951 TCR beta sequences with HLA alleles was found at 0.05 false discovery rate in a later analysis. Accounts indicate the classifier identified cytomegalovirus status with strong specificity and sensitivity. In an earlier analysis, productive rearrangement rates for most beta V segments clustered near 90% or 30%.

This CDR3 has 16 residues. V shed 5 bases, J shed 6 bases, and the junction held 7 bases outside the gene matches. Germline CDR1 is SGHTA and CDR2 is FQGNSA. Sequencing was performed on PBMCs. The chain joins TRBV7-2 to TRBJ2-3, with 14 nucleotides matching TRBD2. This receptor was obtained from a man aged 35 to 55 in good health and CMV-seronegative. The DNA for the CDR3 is TGTGCCAGCAGCCCGAGACTAGCGGGGGGGCATGATACGCAGTATTTT. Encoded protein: CASSPRLAGGHDTQYF.